A single sample is the source of the 24 T cell receptor beta chains below, sequenced in a study of blood T cell repertoires in COVID-19. Method: immunoSEQ multiplex PCR; TCRdb's copy keeps in-frame clones and lacks some. This repertoire shows about 220,000 clones, about 80% found once; its top ten account for 3.6%. Sequenced input: PBMCs or T cells enriched from blood (not recorded which). The receptors here all came from a middle-aged woman who had been exposed to COVID-19.

This rearrangement joins TRBV2 to TRBJ1-6; TRBD1 might be the D (5 bases). V was shortened by 2 bases and J by 9 bases, with 8 bases between the two germline ends. Germline-derived CDR1 and CDR2 are SNHLY and FYNNEI. This CDR3 region has 13 residues. This CDR3 reads CASSEQGSSPLHF. CDR3 coding DNA: TGTGCCAGCAGTGAACAGGGCAGTTCACCCCTCCACTTT.

The chain carries TRBV7-9 and TRBJ1-6; TRBD1 agrees at 11 bases. The trim removed 7 bases at V and 3 bases at J, leaving 2 bases unmatched. This CDR3 contains 15 residues. Germline CDR1 reads SEHNR; CDR2 reads FQNEAQ (reference sequence). CDR3 sequence reads: CASIGTGGYNSPLHF. Written as DNA, the CDR3 is TGTGCCAGCATTGGGACAGGGGGCTATAATTCACCCCTCCACTTT.

The chain recombines TRBV2 with TRBJ1-1, with D unresolved. Germline CDR1 SNHLY, CDR2 FYNNEI. The CDR3 is 15 residues long. Trimming took 6 bases from V and 0 from J, leaving 14 bases between them. The CDR3 DNA reads as TGTGCCAGCAGAACATCTTTGCCCATGAACACTGAAGCTTTCTTT. Its translation: CASRTSLPMNTEAFF. The full variable domain, its missing parts supplied by reference TRBV2 and TRBJ1-1, is EPEVTQTPSHQVTQMGQEVILRCVPISNHLYFYWYRQILGQKVEFLVSFYNNEISEKSEIFDDQFSVERPDGSNFTLKIRSTKLEDSAMYFCASRTSLPMNTEAFFGQGTRLTVV.

The gene calls are TRBV12-3 or TRBV12-4 and TRBJ2-1, with 7 bases matching TRBD1. With V trimmed by 5 bases and J by 9 bases, 7 bases remained unmatched. This CDR3 region has 13 residues. In DNA, the CDR3 is TGTGCCAGCAGTCCTACAGGGGATAGTGAGCAGTTCTTC. It yields the protein CASSPTGDSEQFF.

This chain uses TRBV11-2 with TRBJ2-2, with 7 bases matching TRBD1. Germline-derived CDR1 and CDR2 are SGHAT and FQNNGV. The ends lost 1 base at V and 5 bases at J; junction bases unmatched: 7. The CDR3 sequence is 16 residues long. CDR3 DNA sequence: TGTGCCAGCAGCTTAGCCCTAACCAGGGGGACCGGGGAGCTGTTTTTT. Translation gives CASSLALTRGTGELFF.

The rearrangement uses TRBV5-6 and TRBJ2-7; maybe TRBD2 (6 bases). Per the germline V gene, CDR1 is SGHDT and CDR2 is YYEEEE. The CDR3 covers 13 residues. Trimming pared 3 bases from V and 3 bases from J, leaving 10 bases between. CDR3 nucleotide sequence: TGTGCCAGCAGCTACCGGGAGTACTACGAGCAGTACTTC. Translated, it gives CASSYREYYEQYF.

This clone was recorded a few times. V and J are TRBV3-1 (or the pseudogene TRBV3-2) and TRBJ1-6; D is possibly TRBD1 (5 bases). The CDR3 contains 14 residues. CDR1 is LGHDT and CDR2 is YNNKEL in the germline V gene (reference sequence). Trimming took off 5 bases at V and 14 bases at J, with 19 bases between the two ends. The chain's CDR3 is CASSRRDSRSTLHF. CDR3 nucleotide sequence: TGTGCCAGCAGCAGACGGGACTCTAGATCAACCCTCCACTTT.

The V call is TRBV7-2, the J call TRBJ1-3; D is uncertain. The CDR3 loop spans 14 amino acids. V was shortened by 5 bases and J by 4 bases, with 12 bases between the two germline ends. CDR1 is SGHTA and CDR2 is FQGNSA in the germline V gene. The CDR3 DNA reads TGTGCCAGCAGCCCTAGGGAGGCCGGAAACACCATATATTTT. This encodes CASSPREAGNTIYF.

The chain has TRBV10-3 and TRBJ1-6; D remains unclear. The CDR3 has 12 amino acids. In germline, CDR1 is ENHRY, CDR2 SYGVKD. V lost 6 bases and J lost 5, with 5 bases in between. The CDR3 spells CAIRRDNSPLHF. CDR3 DNA sequence: TGTGCCATCAGACGGGATAATTCACCCCTCCACTTT.

This clone appeared a few times. The gene calls are TRBV2 and TRBJ1-4; 9 bases line up with TRBD1. Germline V gene sequence: CDR1 SNHLY, CDR2 FYNNEI. V was clipped by 7 bases and J by 5 bases; unmatched bases: 8. The CDR3 contains 15 residues. The CDR3 reads CASTKTGTGNEKLFF. The CDR3 DNA reads TGTGCCAGCACTAAAACCGGGACAGGGAATGAAAAACTGTTTTTT.

V and J are TRBV7-8 and TRBJ1-5, with D perhaps matching TRBD1 (5 bases). Trimming left V 5 bases short and J 5 bases short, with 10 bases between. The CDR3 covers 13 residues. CDR1 and CDR2 (germline): SGHVS, FQNEAQ. CDR3 coding DNA: TGTGCCAGCAGCCCAGGGTCTGATCAGCCCCAGCATTTT. The encoded protein is CASSPGSDQPQHF.

In regard to this clone: An end of the junction differs from the germline gene, which may be a read error. The V and J genes are TRBV7-9 and TRBJ2-1; TRBD2 is a possible D gene (5 bases). Germline V lookup: CDR1 SEHNR, CDR2 FQNEAQ (reference sequence). The CDR3 covers 16 residues. The CDR3 is CALSLPIVTPGDRTVF. The CDR3 DNA is TGTGCCCTCTCTTTGCCTATTGTAACCCCCGGGGATAGAACCGTCTTC.

The chain's CDR3 is CASSPGTSGEETQYF. DNA of the CDR3: TGTGCCAGCAGCCCTGGGACTAGCGGGGAAGAGACCCAGTACTTC. This chain links TRBV4-2 with TRBJ2-5; 13 bases map to TRBD2. The CDR3 has 15 residues. The germline CDR1 and CDR2 sequences are LGHNA and YNFKEQ. The ends lost 4 bases at V and 3 bases at J; junction bases unmatched: 2.

The V and J genes are TRBV7-2 and TRBJ2-1, with a possible D match to TRBD1 (5 bases). Trimming took 2 bases from V and 8 from J, leaving 13 bases between them. The CDR3 is 14 amino acids. In germline, CDR1 is SGHTA, CDR2 FQGNSA. The CDR3 sequence: CASSLYQGLDEQFF. CDR3 nucleotide sequence: TGTGCCAGCAGCTTATACCAGGGTCTCGATGAGCAGTTCTTC.

J is TRBJ1-6 and V is TRBV6-1; D possibly corresponds to TRBD1 (5 bases). The CDR3 runs 19 residues. V was shortened by 1 base and J by 0 bases, with 16 bases between the two germline ends. Germline V gene sequence: CDR1 MNHNS, CDR2 SASEGT. CDR3 loop: CASSEGGGRTSSYNSPLHF. The CDR3 bases are TGTGCCAGCAGTGAAGGGGGCGGCAGAACAAGCTCCTATAATTCACCCCTCCACTTT.

The chain is built from TRBV3-1 (or the pseudogene TRBV3-2) and TRBJ1-2, with 7 bases identical to TRBD1. The germline CDR1 and CDR2 sequences are LGHDT and YNNKEL (reference sequence). V shed 3 bases and J 3 bases; nucleotides not matched to a gene: 7. The CDR3 has 15 residues. The CDR3 region has the DNA TGTGCCAGCAGCCATCGGACAGGATTGCACTATGGCTACACCTTC. As protein: CASSHRTGLHYGYTF.

The chain has TRBV18 and TRBJ2-7, with 8 bases that match TRBD1. Germline assignment: CDR1 KGHSH and CDR2 LQKENI. The V and J ends lost 3 bases and 6 bases, in that order; junction bases with no gene match: 7. The CDR3 is 14 amino acids. The CDR3 DNA sequence: TGTGCCAGCTCACCGGGGGGACAGGTGGTCGAGCAGTACTTC. Its protein product is CASSPGGQVVEQYF.

The chain couples TRBV28 to TRBJ1-2; 8 nucleotides agree with TRBD1. The CDR3 is made up of 15 amino acids. CDR1 is MDHEN, CDR2 SYDVKM, per germline. Losses at the gene ends were 6 bases for V and 3 bases for J; bases not matched to a gene: 9. The CDR3 region has the DNA TGTGCCAGCAGAACCTCCGGACAGGGCTACTATGGCTACACCTTC. It specifies CASRTSGQGYYGYTF.

This chain's CDR3 is CASSLTTATNEKLFF. DNA for the CDR3: TGTGCCAGCAGCCTCACGACAGCAACTAATGAAAAACTGTTTTTT. This chain connects TRBV9 to TRBJ1-4; tentatively, D is TRBD1 (5 bases). The CDR3 length is 15 residues. Germline V CDR1 and CDR2: SGDLS, YYNGEE. V was cut by 4 bases and J by 0 bases, with 10 bases left in between. The entire variable domain, with the rest obtained from reference TRBV9 and TRBJ1-4, is as follows: DSGVTQTPKHLITATGQRVTLRCSPRSGDLSVYWYQQSLDQGLQFLIQYYNGEERAKGNILERFSAQQFPDLHSELNLSSLELGDSALYFCASSLTTATNEKLFFGSGTQLSVL.

This chain links TRBV7-9 with TRBJ1-4; TRBD1 matches 10 bases. This CDR3 has 19 amino acids. Germline CDR1 SEHNR, CDR2 FQNEAQ (reference sequence). Trimming took 5 bases from V and 3 from J; bases not matched to a gene: 15. Here the CDR3 DNA reads TGTGCCAGCAGCCCACTCCGGGGACAGGGGTCATGGGCTAATGAAAAACTGTTTTTT. It specifies CASSPLRGQGSWANEKLFF.

V gene TRBV29-1 combines with J gene TRBJ2-7, with 7 bases lining up with TRBD1. Germline trimming cut 3 bases from V and 9 bases from J; bases unmatched to any gene: 5. CDR3 length: 11 residues. Germline lookup yields CDR1 SQVTM and CDR2 ANQGSEA. CDR3 sequence reads: CSVDTGAVQYF. As DNA, the CDR3 is TGCAGCGTTGATACAGGGGCAGTGCAGTACTTC.

The rearrangement joins TRBV5-1 to TRBJ1-6; 9 bases are shared with TRBD1. The CDR3 totals 19 residues. CDR1 is SGHRS and CDR2 is YFSETQ in the germline V gene. J lost 0 bases, V lost 3 bases, and 10 bases had no gene match. CDR3 region: CASSSAGQGGSSYNSPLHF. The CDR3 DNA reads TGCGCCAGCAGCTCCGCGGGACAGGGAGGGAGCTCCTATAATTCACCCCTCCACTTT. Drawing the rest from reference TRBV5-1 and TRBJ1-6, the complete variable domain is KAGVTQTPRYLIKTRGQQVTLSCSPISGHRSVSWYQQTPGQGLQFLFEYFSETQRNKGNFPGRFSGRQFSNSRSEMNVSTLELGDSALYLCASSSAGQGGSSYNSPLHFGNGTRLTVT.

V is TRBV4-2 and J is TRBJ2-2; 12 nucleotides match TRBD2. Trimming at V came to 4 bases and at J to 1 base, leaving 4 bases not matched to a gene. CDR3 size: 17 residues. Germline loops: CDR1 LGHNA, CDR2 YNFKEQ. CDR3 region: CASSRETSGGNTGELFF. The CDR3 DNA follows: TGTGCCAGCAGCCGAGAGACTAGCGGGGGGAACACCGGGGAGCTGTTTTTT.

This clone was found once. The chain employs TRBV7-2 and TRBJ1-1, with 8 bases matching TRBD1. The CDR3 is made up of 15 amino acids. Per germline, CDR1 SGHTA and CDR2 FQGNSA. V lost 1 base, J lost 4 bases, and 5 bases stayed unmatched. The CDR3 region is CASSLVGTGSTEAFF. The CDR3 DNA is TGTGCCAGCAGCTTAGTGGGGACAGGTAGCACTGAAGCTTTCTTT.